This T cell receptor beta chain was found in a study of response to subunit inactivated influenza vaccine. Trimming removed 1 base from V and 0 bases from J, with 10 bases in between. The CDR3 covers 15 residues. Study-wide results and caveats: Few additional T cells are recruited per seasonal influenza vaccination, authors suggested.

Only a few counts were recorded for this clonotype. Its cognate antigen is unknown. TCRdb reprocessed the RT-PCR reads via MiXCR and lists one record per CDR3 protein. The sample lists hundreds of thousands of distinct CDR3 sequences, about 14% occurring once. The TCR was taken from a man aged 50 to 59 who received an inactivated influenza vaccine. Sequences were derived from PBMCs from blood, sampled around two weeks before vaccination. The rearrangement uses TRBV12-3 or TRBV12-4 and TRBJ2-7, with D tentatively TRBD2 (5 bases). The CDR3 here is CASSLGRGNSYEQYF. The DNA of the CDR3 is TGTGCCAGCAGTTTAGGTCGGGGAAACTCCTACGAGCAGTACTTC.